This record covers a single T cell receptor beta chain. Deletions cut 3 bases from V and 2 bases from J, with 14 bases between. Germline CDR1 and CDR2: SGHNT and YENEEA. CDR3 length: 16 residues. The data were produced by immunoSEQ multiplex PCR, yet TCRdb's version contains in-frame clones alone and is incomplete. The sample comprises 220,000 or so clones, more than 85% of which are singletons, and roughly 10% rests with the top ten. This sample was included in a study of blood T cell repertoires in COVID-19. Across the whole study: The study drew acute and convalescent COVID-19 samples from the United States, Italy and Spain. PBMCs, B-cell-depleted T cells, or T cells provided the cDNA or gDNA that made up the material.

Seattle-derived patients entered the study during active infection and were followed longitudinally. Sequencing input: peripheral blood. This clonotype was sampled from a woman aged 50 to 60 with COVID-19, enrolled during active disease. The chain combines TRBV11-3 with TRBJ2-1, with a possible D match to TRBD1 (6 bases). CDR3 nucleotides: TGTGCCAGCAGCTTCCAGGGGCCCTCCCCCTACAATGAGCAGTTCTTC. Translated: CASSFQGPSPYNEQFF.